One sample yielded the 30 T cell receptor beta chains listed below, sequenced in a study of technical replicates of blood from several donors. The repertoire was sequenced with immunoSEQ multiplex PCR; TCRdb's copy has only in-frame clones and lacks some. The table records some 11,000 clones, under 85% of them present only once. Material: PBMCs. The receptors come from a human donor in good health.

J is TRBJ2-7 and V is TRBV11-2; tentative D call: TRBD2 (5 bases). V lost 3 bases and J lost 7, with 10 bases in between. Germline loops: CDR1 SGHAT, CDR2 FQNNGV. The CDR3 covers 12 residues. CDR3 DNA sequence: TGTGCCAGCAGCTTTCTCCGGGATGAGCAGTACTTC. Amino acids: CASSFLRDEQYF.

In nucleotides, the CDR3 is TGCGCCAGCAGCTTGTTACAGGATTATCACCCTTATGGCTACACCTTC. Protein sequence: CASSLLQDYHPYGYTF. This sequence joins TRBV5-1 and TRBJ1-2; D might be TRBD1 (5 bases). V was cut by 1 base and J by 5 bases, with 18 bases left in between. The germline V gene encodes CDR1 SGHRS and CDR2 YFSETQ. The CDR3 runs to 16 residues. The whole variable domain, filled in from reference TRBV5-1 and TRBJ1-2, reads KAGVTQTPRYLIKTRGQQVTLSCSPISGHRSVSWYQQTPGQGLQFLFEYFSETQRNKGNFPGRFSGRQFSNSRSEMNVSTLELGDSALYLCASSLLQDYHPYGYTFGSGTRLTVV.

This chain uses TRBV28 with TRBJ2-5; 11 bases line up with TRBD2. The CDR3 is 15 residues long. Germline CDR1 reads MDHEN; CDR2 reads SYDVKM. With V trimmed by 6 bases and J by 1 base, 4 bases remained unmatched. CDR3 sequence reads: CASRYTSGGQETQYF. The CDR3 DNA reads TGTGCCAGCAGGTACACTAGCGGGGGCCAAGAGACCCAGTACTTC.

The chain joins TRBV7-6 to TRBJ2-5, with D maybe TRBD1 (7 bases). Germline CDR1 SGHVS, CDR2 FNYEAQ. The V end lost 8 bases, the J end lost 4 bases, and 14 bases lay between the germline ends. The CDR3 covers 13 residues. The CDR3 region is CASGGGGGETQYF. In DNA, the CDR3 is TGTGCCAGCGGAGGGGGCGGAGGAGAGACCCAGTACTTC.

This clone occurred once. The chain combines TRBV19 with TRBJ2-7; no firm D call. V was shortened by 5 bases and J by 3 bases, with 8 bases between the two germline ends. Per the germline V gene, CDR1 is LNHDA and CDR2 is SQIVND (reference sequence). CDR3 length equals 12 residues. CDR3 loop: CASSPRSYEQYF. The CDR3 DNA reads as TGTGCCAGTAGTCCACGGAGCTACGAGCAGTACTTC.

The chain combines TRBV10-1 with TRBJ2-1; perhaps TRBD1 as D (5 bases). The CDR3 contains 14 residues. Germline lookup yields CDR1 WNHNN and CDR2 SYGVQD (reference sequence). V dropped 0 bases and J dropped 6 bases, with 9 bases sitting between them. This chain's CDR3 is CASSESGLGNEQFF. CDR3 DNA sequence: TGCGCCAGCAGTGAGTCGGGGCTAGGCAATGAGCAGTTCTTC.

For the CDR3, the DNA is TGTGCCAGCAGTGAAGTGGGCAGGGTTGCCATGAATCAGCCCCAGCATTTT. Translation gives CASSEVGRVAMNQPQHF. The chain is built from TRBV2 and TRBJ1-5, with D possibly being TRBD1 (5 bases). This CDR3 spans 17 amino acids. CDR1 and CDR2 (germline): SNHLY, FYNNEI. Trimming shortened V by 1 base and J by 4 bases, and 17 bases separated the two germline ends.

The chain couples TRBV6-5 to TRBJ1-5; perhaps TRBD1 as D (5 bases). Deletions cut 4 bases from V and 2 bases from J, with 12 bases between. Germline loops: CDR1 MNHEY, CDR2 SVGAGI. The CDR3 sequence is 15 residues long. CDR3 in amino acids: CASSSMGGGNQPQHF. Written as DNA, the CDR3 is TGTGCCAGCAGTTCAATGGGGGGTGGCAATCAGCCCCAGCATTTT.

V and J are TRBV5-1 and TRBJ2-5, with a weak D call TRBD1 (5 bases). Trimming removed 2 bases from V and 5 bases from J, with 10 bases in between. Germline CDR1 reads SGHRS; CDR2 reads YFSETQ. This CDR3 has 13 residues. Written as DNA, the CDR3 is TGCGCCAGCAGCTTTCAGGGTGGGGAGACCCAGTACTTC. Protein: CASSFQGGETQYF.

The chain uses TRBV18 and TRBJ1-2; 9 bases are shared with TRBD1. This CDR3 contains 18 residues. The V and J ends lost 1 base and 0 bases, in that order; junction bases with no gene match: 9. CDR1 and CDR2 from the germline V gene are KGHSH and LQKENI. Here the CDR3 DNA reads TGTGCCAGCTCACCACTCCCCGGGACAGGGCTGACTAACTATGGCTACACCTTC. Translated, it gives CASSPLPGTGLTNYGYTF.

The gene calls are TRBV5-1 and TRBJ2-7; 9 positions agree with TRBD1. V gave up 3 bases and J gave up 4 bases; unmatched junction bases: 14. The CDR3 totals 17 residues. CDR1 and CDR2 (germline): SGHRS, YFSETQ. The CDR3, as DNA: TGCGCCAGCAGCTACAAAACAGGGGGCGCGGAGGCTTACGAGCAGTACTTC. This sequence encodes CASSYKTGGAEAYEQYF. The full variable domain, in which reference TRBV5-1 and TRBJ2-7 provide the parts outside the CDR3, is KAGVTQTPRYLIKTRGQQVTLSCSPISGHRSVSWYQQTPGQGLQFLFEYFSETQRNKGNFPGRFSGRQFSNSRSEMNVSTLELGDSALYLCASSYKTGGAEAYEQYFGPGTRLTVT.

This clone was detected only once. The chain couples TRBV19 to TRBJ2-1, with 9 positions matching TRBD2. The length of the CDR3 is 15 residues. Trimming cost V 7 bases and J 8 bases; bases outside gene matches: 12. Germline V gene lookup returns CDR1 LNHDA and CDR2 SQIVND (reference sequence). The CDR3 sequence is CASTLIAGGDYEQFF. CDR3 DNA: TGTGCCAGTACCCTCATCGCGGGAGGGGACTATGAGCAGTTCTTC.

This clone was seen just once. J is TRBJ2-7 and V is TRBV27; 11 positions agree with TRBD2. The germline gives CDR1 MNHEY, CDR2 SMNVEV (reference sequence). This CDR3 comprises 16 residues. V was clipped by 5 bases and J by 1 base; unmatched bases: 7. The CDR3 protein is CASSRLAGGKSYEQYF. CDR3 nucleotides: TGTGCCAGCAGTCGTTTAGCGGGAGGGAAGTCCTACGAGCAGTACTTC.

V gene TRBV21-1 combines with J gene TRBJ2-3; the D segment call TRBD1 is taken from the table without a DNA check. TRBV21-1 counts as a pseudogene. This CDR3 comprises 16 residues. This CDR3 reads CASIVRGPQDTDTQYF. CDR3 nucleotide sequence: TGTGCCAGCATTGTCAGGGGCCCGCAAGACACAGATACGCAGTATTTT.

The chain links TRBV2 to TRBJ2-5, with TRBD1 matching over 9 bases. The CDR3 is made up of 17 amino acids. Germline loops: CDR1 SNHLY, CDR2 FYNNEI. Trimming cost V 9 bases and J 2 bases; bases outside gene matches: 16. The CDR3 region is CASSKTSGQGGQETQYF. In DNA, the CDR3 is TGTGCCAGTTCCAAGACATCGGGACAGGGAGGGCAAGAGACCCAGTACTTC.

V usage is TRBV7-6 and J usage is TRBJ1-4; 7 bases fit TRBD1. In germline, CDR1 is SGHVS, CDR2 FNYEAQ. Trimming took 5 bases from V and 0 from J; bases not matched to a gene: 6. The CDR3 length is 16 residues. The CDR3 DNA reads TGTGCCAGCAGCCTCCGACAGGGCGCAACTAATGAAAAACTGTTTTTT. Translation: CASSLRQGATNEKLFF.

CDR3 protein: CASSPQGYYNEQFF. Here the CDR3 DNA reads TGTGCCAGCAGTCCCCAGGGGTACTACAATGAGCAGTTCTTC. V is TRBV27 and J is TRBJ2-1, with a possible D match to TRBD1 (6 bases). CDR1 and CDR2 from the germline V gene are MNHEY and SMNVEV (reference sequence). Trimming stripped 5 bases from V and 3 bases from J, with 11 bases between. This CDR3 region has 14 residues.

The chain carries TRBV5-4 and TRBJ1-1, with D unclear. CDR3 length equals 15 residues. With 4 bases removed from V and 0 bases from J, the gap between germline ends came to 13 bases. Per the germline V gene, CDR1 is SGHNT and CDR2 is YYREEE (reference sequence). The CDR3 here is CASSADWTMNTEAFF. CDR3 coding DNA: TGTGCCAGCAGCGCGGACTGGACCATGAACACTGAAGCTTTCTTT.

This clone occurred a few times. The J gene is TRBJ2-5, the V gene TRBV6-5, with 7 bases fitting TRBD1. From germline, CDR1 is MNHEY and CDR2 SVGAGI. The J segment lost 3 bases and the V segment lost 6 bases, leaving 7 bases of the junction unmatched. The CDR3 length is 14 residues. DNA of the CDR3: TGTGCCAGCAGGACCCCGACAGGGAAAGAGACCCAGTACTTC. Its translation is CASRTPTGKETQYF.

The rearrangement joins TRBV5-6 to TRBJ2-3; the match to TRBD2 covers 10 bases. Germline V CDR1 and CDR2: SGHDT, YYEEEE. The CDR3 covers 14 residues. Trimming took 3 bases from V and 5 from J; bases not matched to a gene: 3. The DNA for the CDR3 is TGTGCCAGCAGCTCTCTAGCGGGAGAAGATACGCAGTATTTT. Translation: CASSSLAGEDTQYF.

The J gene is TRBJ1-2, the V gene TRBV7-9; TRBD1 matches at 9 bases. J gave up 5 bases and V 4 bases, and 5 bases lay outside the gene matches. The CDR3 totals 14 residues. The germline V gene has CDR1 SEHNR and CDR2 FQNEAQ (reference sequence). The CDR3 sequence is CASSWGQGRYGYTF. The CDR3 region has the DNA TGTGCCAGCAGCTGGGGACAGGGACGGTATGGCTACACCTTC.

J is TRBJ1-5 and V is TRBV2; 8 nucleotides agree with TRBD1. This CDR3 region has 16 residues. Trimming took 4 bases from V and 5 from J; bases not matched to a gene: 10. Germline V gene data show CDR1 as SNHLY and CDR2 as FYNNEI. CDR3 region: CASSAYSGTGDQPQHF. DNA of the CDR3: TGTGCCAGCAGTGCCTACTCCGGGACAGGAGATCAGCCCCAGCATTTT. Complete variable domain (other parts from reference TRBV2 and TRBJ1-5): EPEVTQTPSHQVTQMGQEVILRCVPISNHLYFYWYRQILGQKVEFLVSFYNNEISEKSEIFDDQFSVERPDGSNFTLKIRSTKLEDSAMYFCASSAYSGTGDQPQHFGDGTRLSIL.

The chain employs TRBV7-3 and TRBJ1-2, with 9 bases matching TRBD1. J gave up 6 bases and V 0 bases, and 5 bases lay outside the gene matches. Per the germline V gene, CDR1 is SGHTA and CDR2 is FQGTGA. CDR3 length equals 15 residues. The CDR3, as DNA: TGTGCCAGCAGCTTAACTGGAGGGACAGGGCATGGCTACACCTTC. Translating gives CASSLTGGTGHGYTF. Combining the CDR3 with reference TRBV7-3 and TRBJ1-2 gives the whole variable domain GAGVSQTPSNKVTEKGKYVELRCDPISGHTALYWYRQSLGQGPEFLIYFQGTGAADDSGLPNDRFFAVRPEGSVSTLKIQRTERGDSAVYLCASSLTGGTGHGYTFGSGTRLTVV.

J is TRBJ2-5 and V is TRBV5-1; D might be TRBD1 (5 bases). The CDR3 has 14 amino acids. Per germline, CDR1 SGHRS and CDR2 YFSETQ. The V gene lost 2 bases and the J gene lost 4 bases, with 12 bases spanning the gap. The CDR3 reads CASSFGQGLETQYF. In DNA form, the CDR3 reads TGCGCCAGCAGCTTTGGGCAGGGATTAGAGACCCAGTACTTC.

This chain links TRBV30 with TRBJ2-3, with 7 bases that match TRBD1. The CDR3 spans 13 residues. Unmatched junction bases numbered 3, after V lost 1 base and J lost 5 bases. Germline CDR1 is GTSNPN and CDR2 is SVGIG (reference sequence). The CDR3 is CAWSEGAGDTQYF. In nucleotides, the CDR3 is TGTGCCTGGAGTGAGGGGGCTGGAGATACGCAGTATTTT.

The rearrangement joins TRBV2 to TRBJ2-5; 7 bases agree with TRBD2. CDR3 size: 13 residues. Germline lookup yields CDR1 SNHLY and CDR2 FYNNEI. V trimming: 6 bases; J trimming: 2 bases; junction bases outside the gene matches: 3. CDR3 protein: CASRDSGQETQYF. In DNA, the CDR3 is TGTGCCAGCAGGGATAGCGGGCAAGAGACCCAGTACTTC.

The CDR3, as DNA: TGTGCCAGTCGGGGATTCGTAGGCGCCTCGGGTGGAAACATTCAGTACTTC. This sequence encodes CASRGFVGASGGNIQYF. V and J are TRBV27 and TRBJ2-4; possibly TRBD2 for D (5 bases). The CDR3 is 17 residues long. Germline CDR1 reads MNHEY; CDR2 reads SMNVEV (reference sequence). V was cut by 9 bases and J by 6 bases, with 27 bases left in between.

This clone has only a few counts. The rearrangement joins TRBV30 to TRBJ1-3; weak D call: TRBD1 (6 bases). V lost 1 base and J 8 bases, leaving 12 bases between the germline ends. Germline assignment: CDR1 GTSNPN and CDR2 SVGIG (reference sequence). The CDR3 is 13 amino acids. DNA of the CDR3: TGTGCCTGGAGTGGTGGGGGCTCGGACACCATATATTTT. Protein product: CAWSGGGSDTIYF. The variable domain in full, completed from reference TRBV30 and TRBJ1-3, reads SQTIHQWPATLVQPVGSPLSLECTVEGTSNPNLYWYRQAAGRGLQLLFYSVGIGQISSEVPQNLSASRPQDRQFILSSKKLLLSDSGFYLCAWSGGGSDTIYFGEGSWLTVV.

This clone was seen a single time. This rearrangement joins TRBV2 to TRBJ2-4; D possibly corresponds to TRBD2 (5 bases). V lost 3 bases and J lost 8, with 14 bases in between. CDR3 size: 14 residues. Germline V gene sequence: CDR1 SNHLY, CDR2 FYNNEI. This chain's CDR3 is CASSEWLARDIQYF. The DNA of the CDR3 is TGTGCCAGCAGTGAGTGGCTAGCTCGAGACATTCAGTACTTC.

This sequence joins TRBV11-2 and TRBJ2-3; TRBD2 is a possible D gene (5 bases). The V gene's germline CDR1 is SGHAT and CDR2 FQNNGV. The CDR3 extends over 12 amino acids. V was clipped by 5 bases and J by 3 bases, with 6 bases between them. The CDR3 reads CASSRTTDTQYF. The CDR3 DNA reads as TGTGCCAGCAGCCGGACTACAGATACGCAGTATTTT.